The sequence of this T cell receptor beta chain was determined in a study of blood T cells in healthy people across ages. The table lists this clonotype with many counts. Per germline, CDR1 MNHNY and CDR2 SVGAGI (reference sequence). The CDR3 consists of 16 residues. The V gene end was trimmed by 8 bases and the J gene end by 0 bases; junction bases not matched to a gene: 9. For every donor, a draw yielded 7.5 to 10 milliliters of peripheral blood. No fewer than 7 million PBMCs went into each sample. Primed by a sample-barcoded 5' primer and a J-beta primer mix, a second PCR proceeded for 7 to 11 cycles. TCRdb redid the calling of the 5' RACE reads with MiXCR, one entry per CDR3 protein. The sample yields around 2 million distinct CDR3 sequences, roughly 43% seen once.

This receptor was identified in a human donor in good health. The material sequenced was blood. V is TRBV6-6 and J is TRBJ2-1; 8 bases fit TRBD1. For the CDR3, the DNA is TGTGCCAGCGGGAACGACAGGGGCAGCTCCTACAATGAGCAGTTCTTC. Translated, it gives CASGNDRGSSYNEQFF.